These T cell receptor beta chains were read from a single sample in a study of T cell repertoires in cytomegalovirus infection. From the reads, TCRdb called clonotypes with MiXCR, one entry per CDR3 protein. The table shows 500,000 to 600,000 distinct CDR3 sequences, with 15% to 20% occurring only once. Sequences were obtained from CD8+ T cells from PBMCs. Receptors originate from a human donor in good health (CMV status not recorded). Some clones in this sample may be carry-over from other donors' samples. The CDR3 runs from the conserved cysteine through the conserved F or W. A D gene is named only where the DNA matches it firmly. Expanded clones get a size class; other rows say once, few or many, or leave the size out.

j_call,v_call,d_call,clone_size,cdr3_nt,cdr3_aa
TRBJ2-2,TRBV11-1,TRBD2,few,TGTGCCAGCAGACCGACTAGCGGGAGGCACACCGGGGAGCTGTTTTTT,CASRPTSGRHTGELFF
TRBJ1-1,TRBV10-3,NA,many,TGTGCCATCAGTGAGTGGGGGAACACTGAAGCTTTCTTT,CAISEWGNTEAFF
TRBJ2-7,TRBV20-1,NA,few,TGCAGTGCTAGTGGGGAGGAGGCGGAGCAGTACTTC,CSASGEEAEQYF
TRBJ2-3,TRBV14,TRBD2,few,TGTGCCAGCAGCCAACTGACTAGCGGGAGGGCCCTGACAGATACGCAGTATTTT,CASSQLTSGRALTDTQYF
TRBJ2-7,TRBV7-9,TRBD2,many,TGTGCCAGCAGCGCACCGGGACTAGCGGGCTACGAGCAGTACTTC,CASSAPGLAGYEQYF
TRBJ1-1,TRBV27,NA,NA,TGTGCCAGCAGTTACGGGGGTGAGGCTTTCTTT,CASSYGGEAFF
TRBJ2-2,TRBV4-2,TRBD2,NA,TGTGCCAGCAGCCAAGGACTAGCGCCCGGGGAGCTGTTTTTT,CASSQGLAPGELFF
TRBJ1-2,TRBV7-6,TRBD1,many,TGTGCCAGCAGCCTACGACAGGGCGGGGATGGCTACACCTTC,CASSLRQGGDGYTF
TRBJ1-1,TRBV27,NA,many,TGTGCCAGCAGTTTATCCCGGGCCCGCCAGGATGAGGCTTTCTTT,CASSLSRARQDEAFF
TRBJ2-7,TRBV12-3/TRBV12-4,NA,many,TGTGCCAGCAGTTCGGGGCACCTAACCTCCTACGAGCAGTACTTC,CASSSGHLTSYEQYF
TRBJ2-1,TRBV7-8,NA,many,TGTGCCAGCAAAGCTCTAGGGGCTGGGGATGAGCAGTTCTTC,CASKALGAGDEQFF
TRBJ2-7,TRBV7-3,NA,many,TGTGCCAGCAGCTTAACCGGGGGTTCTGACTACGAGCAGTACTTC,CASSLTGGSDYEQYF
TRBJ2-5,TRBV20-1,NA,few,TGCAGTGCTAGAGATTTGGAGTCCCAAGAGACCCAGTACTTC,CSARDLESQETQYF
TRBJ2-2,TRBV4-1,NA,NA,TGCGCCAGCAGCCAAGTAGCTTCCGGGGAGCTGTTTTTT,CASSQVASGELFF
TRBJ2-5,TRBV2,NA,many,TGTGCCAGCAGCACATCCATCGGCAGGGACCAAGAGACCCAGTACTTC,CASSTSIGRDQETQYF
TRBJ2-3,TRBV4-1,TRBD2,few,TGCGCCAGCAGCCGCCCTACTAGCGGGAGTACAGATACGCAGTATTTT,CASSRPTSGSTDTQYF
TRBJ2-1,TRBV7-9,TRBD2,NA,TGTGCCGTATGTTTCGGGGACGAGCGGGAGAACGAGAATGAGCAGTTCTTC,CAVCFGDERENENEQFF
TRBJ1-5,TRBV12-5,NA,many,TGTGCTAGTGGTTTGTGGCTGCCCCAGCATTTT,CASGLWLPQHF
TRBJ1-1,TRBV19,NA,few,TGTGCCAGTATAAGTTTGAACACTGAAGCTTTCTTT,CASISLNTEAFF
TRBJ2-7,TRBV27,NA,NA,TGTGCCAGCAGTAAAAGGGGTGAAGGGGCGCGGGAGCAGTACTTC,CASSKRGEGAREQYF
TRBJ1-2,TRBV27,TRBD1,NA,TGTGCCAGCAGTTTAACCGGGACAGGGGGCCCTTATGGCTACACCTTC,CASSLTGTGGPYGYTF
TRBJ2-3,TRBV15,TRBD2,NA,TGTGCCACCAGCAGAGCCCTAGCGGGGGGGCCCTCATCTGATACGCAGTATTTT,CATSRALAGGPSSDTQYF